These T cell receptor beta chains were read from a single sample in a study of CD8 T cells in Susac syndrome. Via MiXCR, TCRdb re-called the immunoSEQ multiplex PCR reads, giving one row per CDR3 protein. The sample consists of 100,000 to 150,000 distinct CDR3 sequences, 85% to 95% of them appearing once. The sample comprised CD8+ T cells from PBMCs. These receptors came from a human donor with Susac syndrome. Each CDR3 is given with its conserved first and last residue. D genes are given only for firm matches. Clone size is shown for a subset of rows, as once, few, many or a class of expanded clone.

j_call | clone_size | v_call | cdr3_length | d_call | cdr3_aa | cdr3_nt
TRBJ1-2 | - | TRBV25-1 | 15 | TRBD1 | CASSDKPGQNYGYTF | TGTGCCAGCAGTGACAAACCGGGACAGAACTATGGCTACACCTTC
TRBJ2-1 | - | TRBV29-1 | 14 | TRBD1 | CSTAPGQVNNEQFF | TGCAGCACCGCCCCGGGACAGGTTAACAATGAGCAGTTCTTC
TRBJ1-1 | - | TRBV20-1 | 12 | - | CSAGGLVTEAFF | TGCAGTGCGGGGGGATTAGTCACTGAAGCTTTCTTT
TRBJ2-5 | - | TRBV12-5 | 12 | - | CASGPHGETQYF | TGTGCTAGTGGCCCGCATGGGGAGACCCAGTACTTC
TRBJ2-2 | - | TRBV29-1 | 14 | TRBD2 | CSVVLAGNTGELFF | TGCAGCGTTGTCCTAGCGGGGAACACCGGGGAGCTGTTTTTT
TRBJ2-7 | - | TRBV29-1 | 11 | - | CSVRGSYEQYF | TGCAGCGTCCGGGGGTCCTACGAGCAGTACTTC
TRBJ2-1 | - | TRBV12-3/TRBV12-4 | 16 | - | CASRNIQTEPDNEQFF | TGTGCCAGCAGAAACATCCAAACAGAACCCGACAATGAGCAGTTCTTC
TRBJ2-3 | - | TRBV30 | 15 | - | CAWSYPGVSTDTQYF | TGTGCCTGGAGCTACCCAGGGGTGAGCACAGATACGCAGTATTTT
TRBJ2-3 | - | TRBV5-1 | 17 | - | CASSLEVQIRGMDTQYF | TGCGCCAGCAGCTTAGAGGTCCAAATTAGAGGCATGGATACGCAGTATTTT
TRBJ2-3 | - | TRBV29-1 | 14 | - | CSETTGDSTDTQYF | TGCAGTGAGACGACAGGCGACAGCACAGATACGCAGTATTTT
TRBJ1-1 | few | TRBV9 | 13 | - | CASSVGGSTEAFF | TGTGCCAGCAGCGTGGGGGGGAGCACTGAAGCTTTCTTT
TRBJ2-1 | - | TRBV20-1 | 15 | TRBD1 | CSARDGDRGYNEQFF | TGCAGTGCTAGGGATGGGGACAGGGGGTACAATGAGCAGTTCTTC
TRBJ1-1 | - | TRBV4-1 | 14 | - | CASSHTQGGTEAFF | TGCGCCAGCAGCCATACCCAGGGTGGCACTGAAGCTTTCTTT
TRBJ2-1 | - | TRBV29-1 | 16 | - | CSVEGGGGLVSNEQFF | TGCAGCGTTGAGGGAGGGGGCGGTTTGGTGTCCAATGAGCAGTTCTTC
TRBJ2-7 | - | TRBV4-1 | 16 | - | CASSQESGVGAYEQYF | TGCGCCAGCAGCCAAGAGTCCGGGGTTGGCGCCTACGAGCAGTACTTC
TRBJ1-2 | - | TRBV5-1 | 14 | - | CASSLASDNYGYTF | TGCGCCAGCAGCTTGGCGTCAGATAACTATGGCTACACCTTC
TRBJ1-6 | - | TRBV4-2 | 13 | - | CASSQYLSSPLHF | TGTGCCAGCAGCCAATATCTTAGTTCACCCCTCCACTTT
TRBJ1-2 | few | TRBV5-4 | 14 | - | CASSLGGAPHGYTF | TGTGCCAGCAGCTTGGGGGGAGCCCCCCATGGCTACACCTTC
TRBJ2-5 | - | TRBV30 | 13 | - | CAWSGQPGETQYF | TGTGCCTGGAGCGGACAGCCAGGGGAGACCCAGTACTTC
TRBJ2-5 | - | TRBV20-1 | 14 | TRBD2 | CSARSGGPRETQYF | TGCAGTGCTCGGTCGGGGGGGCCCCGAGAGACCCAGTACTTC
TRBJ2-3 | - | TRBV6-5 | 14 | - | CASGLPDRTDTQYF | TGTGCCAGCGGACTACCCGACCGCACAGATACGCAGTATTTT
TRBJ2-1 | - | TRBV4-1 | 15 | - | CASSDRLSSYNEQFF | TGCGCCAGCAGCGACCGACTGAGCTCCTACAATGAGCAGTTCTTC
TRBJ2-1 | - | TRBV9 | 14 | - | CASSRGPLDNEQFF | TGTGCCAGCAGCAGGGGTCCCCTGGACAATGAGCAGTTCTTC
TRBJ1-2 | - | TRBV9 | 15 | - | CASQDVGGGGYGYTF | TGTGCCAGCCAAGACGTCGGGGGTGGCGGCTATGGCTACACCTTC
TRBJ2-1 | once | TRBV7-3 | 13 | - | CASSLISAPEQFF | TGTGCCAGCAGCTTAATCTCGGCCCCTGAGCAGTTCTTC
TRBJ2-7 | - | TRBV4-2 | 13 | - | CASSHSGGGEQYF | TGTGCCAGCAGCCATTCAGGAGGAGGGGAGCAGTACTTC
TRBJ1-1 | - | TRBV6-2/TRBV6-3 | 12 | - | CASSYSITEAFF | TGTGCCAGCAGTTACTCGATCACTGAAGCTTTCTTT
TRBJ2-1 | - | TRBV27 | 16 | - | CASSLIGGSSYNEQFF | TGTGCCAGCAGTTTAATTGGGGGTAGCTCCTACAATGAGCAGTTCTTC
TRBJ1-2 | - | TRBV9 | 16 | - | CASSPGTNPRGYGYTF | TGTGCCAGCAGCCCTGGGACAAACCCACGGGGCTATGGCTACACCTTC
TRBJ2-7 | - | TRBV12-5 | 12 | - | CASGLPPHEQYF | TGTGCTAGTGGTTTGCCCCCACACGAGCAGTACTTC
TRBJ2-7 | - | TRBV25-1 | 14 | - | CASSEIGDNHEQYF | TGTGCCAGCAGTGAAATCGGAGACAATCACGAGCAGTACTTC
TRBJ1-2 | - | TRBV29-1 | 9 | - | CSVREGYTF | TGCAGCGTCAGGGAGGGCTACACCTTC
TRBJ2-7 | - | TRBV6-2/TRBV6-3 | 13 | - | CASSPRELYEQYF | TGTGCCAGCAGCCCCCGGGAACTCTACGAGCAGTACTTC
TRBJ2-7 | few | TRBV7-9 | 12 | - | CASSPQGDEQYF | TGTGCCAGCAGCCCCCAGGGAGACGAGCAGTACTTC
TRBJ2-1 | - | TRBV3-1 | 17 | - | CASSQSRNREGGNEQFF | TGTGCCAGCAGCCAATCCCGGAATCGGGAAGGCGGCAATGAGCAGTTCTTC
TRBJ1-4 | - | TRBV14 | 20 | TRBD1 | CASSQDGSIGTVATNEKLFF | TGTGCCAGCAGCCAAGATGGAAGTATCGGGACAGTTGCAACTAATGAAAAACTGTTTTTT
TRBJ2-5 | - | TRBV4-3 | 15 | TRBD1 | CASSQDDRGGETQYF | TGCGCCAGCAGCCAAGATGACAGGGGGGGGGAGACCCAGTACTTC
TRBJ2-5 | - | TRBV3-1 | 14 | - | CASSGSRIQETQYF | TGTGCCAGCAGCGGTTCTCGGATCCAAGAGACCCAGTACTTC
TRBJ2-4 | - | TRBV3-1 | 14 | - | CASSLPQAGNIQYF | TGTGCCAGCAGCCTCCCCCAGGCCGGAAACATTCAGTACTTC
TRBJ1-2 | - | TRBV27 | 15 | TRBD1 | CASSYGGTGASGYTF | TGTGCCAGCAGCTATGGTGGGACAGGGGCCTCTGGCTACACCTTC
TRBJ2-5 | once | TRBV10-1 | 16 | - | CARTRKPGGFQETQYF | TGCGCCAGAACCCGAAAACCGGGGGGCTTCCAAGAGACCCAGTACTTC
TRBJ2-4 | - | TRBV27 | 13 | - | CASSPIAKNIQYF | TGTGCCAGCAGTCCGATAGCCAAAAACATTCAGTACTTC